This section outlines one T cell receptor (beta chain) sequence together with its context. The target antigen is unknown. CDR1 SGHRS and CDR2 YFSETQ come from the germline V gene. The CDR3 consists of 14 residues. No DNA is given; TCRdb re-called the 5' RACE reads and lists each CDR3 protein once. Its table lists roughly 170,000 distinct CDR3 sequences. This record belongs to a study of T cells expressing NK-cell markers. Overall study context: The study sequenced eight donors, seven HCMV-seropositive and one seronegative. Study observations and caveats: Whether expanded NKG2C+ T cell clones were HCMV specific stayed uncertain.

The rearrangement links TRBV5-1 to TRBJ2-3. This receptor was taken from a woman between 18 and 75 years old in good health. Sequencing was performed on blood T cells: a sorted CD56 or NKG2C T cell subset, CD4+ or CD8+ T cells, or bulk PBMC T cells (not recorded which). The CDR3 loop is CASSVSTWTDTQYF.